This T cell receptor (beta chain) originates from a study of shared clonotypes between healthy human individuals. Naive CD8 cells were CD45RO-negative, positively selected for CCR7, excluding terminally differentiated effector memory CD45RA+ cells. The assay was immunoSEQ multiplex PCR, and TCRdb's table has in-frame clones only and misses some. Of some 2 million clones detected, over 85% appear once; the ten largest clones hold more than 0.95%. This clone occurred once. The specimen sequenced was naive CD8+ T cells sorted from blood. The TCR sequence derives from a man younger than 35 in good health.

The DNA of the CDR3 is TGTGCCAGCAGTTACTCCGGGGCCGATTCACCCCTCCACTTT. As protein: CASSYSGADSPLHF. The chain links TRBV6-5 to TRBJ1-6; tentative D call: TRBD1 (5 bases). Germline V lookup: CDR1 MNHEY, CDR2 SVGAGI. The CDR3 has 14 amino acids. Between the trimmed V and J ends, which lost 0 bases and 8 bases, there was a span of 8 bases.